This T cell receptor (beta chain) comes out of a study of PD-L1 blockade in urothelial cancer. Study-level background: Most patients, about nine tenths of the roughly 29, were males with bladder-origin cancer. Blood analyses occurred 3 weeks (second dose) and 6 weeks post treatment start.

The sample's time point: pretreatment peripheral blood. This clone was recorded once. Each PCR had synthetic TCR analog templates added to it as a spike-in. Profiling relied on immunoSEQ multiplex PCR, and the TCRdb table lists in-frame clones only, not all of them. The table includes under 100,000 clones, around 87% detected once. This TCR was sampled from a man in his fifties or sixties with urothelial cancer. Sequencing was performed on PBMCs, taken around atezolizumab (anti-PD-L1) treatment.

In DNA form, the CDR3 reads TGCGCCAGCAGCTTGTTTGTATCCGGGACAGGGGGGCACAATGAGCAGTTCTTC. This gives the protein CASSLFVSGTGGHNEQFF. J is TRBJ2-1 and V is TRBV5-1; 11 bases map to TRBD1. The germline V gene encodes CDR1 SGHRS and CDR2 YFSETQ. The CDR3 covers 18 residues. The J segment lost 5 bases and the V segment lost 1 base, leaving 11 bases of the junction unmatched.